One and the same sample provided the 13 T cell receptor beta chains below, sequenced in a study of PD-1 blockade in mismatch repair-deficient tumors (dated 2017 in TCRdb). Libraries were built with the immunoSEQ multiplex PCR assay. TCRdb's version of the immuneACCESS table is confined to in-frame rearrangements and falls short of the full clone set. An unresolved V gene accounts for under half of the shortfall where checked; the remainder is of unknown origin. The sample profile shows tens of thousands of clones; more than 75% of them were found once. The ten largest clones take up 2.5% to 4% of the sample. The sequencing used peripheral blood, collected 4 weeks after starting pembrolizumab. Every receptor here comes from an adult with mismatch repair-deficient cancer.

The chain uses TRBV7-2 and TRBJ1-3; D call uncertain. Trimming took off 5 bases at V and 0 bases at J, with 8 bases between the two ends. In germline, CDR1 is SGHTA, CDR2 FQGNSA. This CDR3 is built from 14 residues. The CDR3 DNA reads TGTGCCAGCAGCGAGCCGCGCTCTGGAAACACCATATATTTT. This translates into CASSEPRSGNTIYF. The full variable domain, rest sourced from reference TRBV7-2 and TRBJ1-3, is GAGVSQSPSNKVTEKGKDVELRCDPISGHTALYWYRQSLGQGLEFLIYFQGNSAPDKSGLPSDRFSAERTGGSVSTLTIQRTQQEDSAVYLCASSEPRSGNTIYFGEGSWLTVV.

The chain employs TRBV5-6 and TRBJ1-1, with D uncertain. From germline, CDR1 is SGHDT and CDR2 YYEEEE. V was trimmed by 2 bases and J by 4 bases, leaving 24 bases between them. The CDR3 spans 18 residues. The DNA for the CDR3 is TGTGCCAGCAGCTTATTAGTTGAGGGTGGCGGTGTTGGCACTGAAGCTTTCTTT. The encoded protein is CASSLLVEGGGVGTEAFF. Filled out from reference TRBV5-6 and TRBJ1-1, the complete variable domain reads DAGVTQSPTHLIKTRGQQVTLRCSPKSGHDTVSWYQQALGQGPQFIFQYYEEEERQRGNFPDRFSGHQFPNYSSELNVNALLLGDSALYLCASSLLVEGGGVGTEAFFGQGTRLTVV.

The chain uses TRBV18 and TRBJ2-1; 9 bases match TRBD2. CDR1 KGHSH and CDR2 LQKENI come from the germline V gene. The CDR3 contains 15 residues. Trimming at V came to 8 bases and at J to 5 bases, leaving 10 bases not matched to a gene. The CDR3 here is CASPLVAGDNNEQFF. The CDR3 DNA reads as TGTGCCAGCCCCCTGGTAGCGGGAGATAACAATGAGCAGTTCTTC.

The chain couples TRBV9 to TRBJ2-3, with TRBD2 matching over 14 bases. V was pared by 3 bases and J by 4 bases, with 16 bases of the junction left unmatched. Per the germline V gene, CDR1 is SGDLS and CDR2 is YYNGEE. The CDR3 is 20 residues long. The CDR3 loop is CASSARPRPGLAGEADTQYF. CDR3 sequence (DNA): TGTGCCAGCAGCGCCCGACCACGACCGGGACTAGCGGGAGAAGCAGATACGCAGTATTTT.

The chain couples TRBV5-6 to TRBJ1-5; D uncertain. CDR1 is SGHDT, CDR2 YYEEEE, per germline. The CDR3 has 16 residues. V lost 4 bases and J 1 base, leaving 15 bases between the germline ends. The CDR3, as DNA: TGTGCCAGCAGCACCTACCGGGCCGGGAGCAATCAGCCCCAGCATTTT. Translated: CASSTYRAGSNQPQHF.

The CDR3 nucleotides are TGTGCCAGCAACCGACAGGGGGCCGCCGGGGAGCTGTTTTTT. Protein: CASNRQGAAGELFF. The J gene is TRBJ2-2, the V gene TRBV6-1; TRBD1 aligns across 10 bases. The germline gives CDR1 MNHNS, CDR2 SASEGT. The J segment lost 6 bases and the V segment lost 7 bases, leaving 5 bases of the junction unmatched. The CDR3 is made up of 14 amino acids.

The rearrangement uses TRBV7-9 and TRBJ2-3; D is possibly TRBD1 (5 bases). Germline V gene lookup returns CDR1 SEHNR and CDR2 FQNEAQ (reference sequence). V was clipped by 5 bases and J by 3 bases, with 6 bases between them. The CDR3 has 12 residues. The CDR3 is CASSPGTDTQYF. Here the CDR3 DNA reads TGTGCCAGCAGCCCAGGGACAGATACGCAGTATTTT.

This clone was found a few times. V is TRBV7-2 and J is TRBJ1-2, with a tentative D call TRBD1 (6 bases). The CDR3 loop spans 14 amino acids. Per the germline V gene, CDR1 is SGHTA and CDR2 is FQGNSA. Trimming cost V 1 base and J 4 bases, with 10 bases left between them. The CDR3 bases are TGTGCCAGCAGCTTAGGGACAGTGGGCTATGGCTACACCTTC. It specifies CASSLGTVGYGYTF.

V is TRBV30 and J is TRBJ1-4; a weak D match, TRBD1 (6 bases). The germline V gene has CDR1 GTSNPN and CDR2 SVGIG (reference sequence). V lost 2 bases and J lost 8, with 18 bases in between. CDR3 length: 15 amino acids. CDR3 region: CAWSISGGAHEKLFF. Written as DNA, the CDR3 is TGTGCCTGGAGTATATCTGGGGGCGCCCACGAAAAACTGTTTTTT.

CDR3 coding DNA: TGTGCCAGCAGCCAAGTAGGGCTATCCAAAGCCAAAAACATTCAGTACTTC. Residues: CASSQVGLSKAKNIQYF. The rearrangement links TRBV7-9 to TRBJ2-4; no definite D call. The germline V gene encodes CDR1 SEHNR and CDR2 FQNEAQ (reference sequence). The ends were cut back, 5 bases at V and 0 bases at J, with 17 bases in the middle. The CDR3 has 17 residues.

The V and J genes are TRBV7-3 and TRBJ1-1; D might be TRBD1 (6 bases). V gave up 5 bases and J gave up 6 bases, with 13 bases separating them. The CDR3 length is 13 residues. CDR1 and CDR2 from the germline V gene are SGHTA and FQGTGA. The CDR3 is CASSGGQLAEAFF. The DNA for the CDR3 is TGTGCCAGCAGCGGAGGACAGCTCGCTGAAGCTTTCTTT. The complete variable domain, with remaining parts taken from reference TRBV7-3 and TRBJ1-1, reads GAGVSQTPSNKVTEKGKYVELRCDPISGHTALYWYRQSLGQGPEFLIYFQGTGAADDSGLPNDRFFAVRPEGSVSTLKIQRTERGDSAVYLCASSGGQLAEAFFGQGTRLTVV.

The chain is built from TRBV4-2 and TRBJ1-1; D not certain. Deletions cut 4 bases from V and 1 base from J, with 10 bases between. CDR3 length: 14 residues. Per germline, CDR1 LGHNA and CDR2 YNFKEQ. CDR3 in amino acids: CASSRDGKNTEAFF. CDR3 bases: TGTGCCAGCAGCCGCGACGGTAAGAACACTGAAGCTTTCTTT.

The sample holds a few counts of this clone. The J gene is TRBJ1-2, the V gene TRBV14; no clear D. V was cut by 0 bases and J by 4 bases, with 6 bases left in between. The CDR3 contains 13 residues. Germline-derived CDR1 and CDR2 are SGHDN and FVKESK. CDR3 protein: CASSQDHSYGYTF. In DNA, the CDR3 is TGTGCCAGCAGCCAAGACCACAGCTATGGCTACACCTTC.